The clone carrying this T cell receptor (beta chain) showed up just a few times. This record comes from a study of control samples from healthy donors and cancer patients. The data were produced by immunoSEQ multiplex PCR, yet TCRdb's version contains in-frame clones alone and is incomplete. The sample contains around 19,000 clones, 84% of which appear only once. The length of the CDR3 is 15 residues. The V gene's germline CDR1 is MNHEY and CDR2 SVGAGI. V gave up 5 bases and J gave up 6 bases; unmatched junction bases: 5. This TCR derives from a woman aged 70-85 years with lung cancer. The sequencing sample was made of PBMCs. V gene TRBV6-5 combines with J gene TRBJ2-3; 13 positions match TRBD2. The chain's CDR3 is CASSPRTSGSDTQYF. Written as DNA, the CDR3 is TGTGCCAGCAGTCCCCGGACTAGCGGGAGTGATACGCAGTATTTT.